These T cell receptor beta chains were read from a single sample in a study of T cells after yellow fever vaccination. TCRdb ran MiXCR on the 5' RACE reads and lists one entry per CDR3 protein. The data hold 300,000 or so distinct CDR3 sequences, with 7% to 10% observed a single time. The source was PBMCs, collected about 41 days after the first yellow fever vaccination. Receptors originate from a man aged 18 to 30 who received the YFV17D yellow fever vaccine. The CDR3 runs from the conserved cysteine through the conserved F or W. The D gene is left open where the match is weak. Clone sizes are given selectively: once, few, many, or a class where the clone is expanded.

clone_size: .; d_call: TRBD1; j_call: TRBJ2-7; cdr3_length: 14; v_call: TRBV5-1; cdr3_nt: TGCGCCAGCAGCGCAGGGGGCGCCGAATACGAGCAGTACTTC; cdr3_aa: CASSAGGAEYEQYF
clone_size: many; d_call: .; j_call: TRBJ2-3; cdr3_length: 13; v_call: TRBV20-1; cdr3_nt: TGCAGCCCCCCGACAGACGGCCCAGATACGCAGTATTTT; cdr3_aa: CSPPTDGPDTQYF
clone_size: .; d_call: TRBD2; j_call: TRBJ2-3; cdr3_length: 16; v_call: TRBV6-1; cdr3_nt: TGTGCCAGCAGTACGGGACTAGCGGGGGGGCAGGATACGCAGTATTTT; cdr3_aa: CASSTGLAGGQDTQYF
clone_size: few; d_call: .; j_call: TRBJ2-5; cdr3_length: 15; v_call: TRBV20-1; cdr3_nt: TGCAGTGCTAGAGATCATTCAGGGGTCGGAGAGACCCAGTACTTC; cdr3_aa: CSARDHSGVGETQYF
clone_size: .; d_call: .; j_call: TRBJ1-5; cdr3_length: 15; v_call: TRBV3-1; cdr3_nt: TGTGCCAGCAGCCCCGGAGGAGGGAGGGGTCAGCCCCAGCATTTT; cdr3_aa: CASSPGGGRGQPQHF
clone_size: .; d_call: .; j_call: TRBJ1-1; cdr3_length: 13; v_call: TRBV5-5; cdr3_nt: TGTGCCAGCAGCTTTACTTTTATAACTGAAGCTTTCTTT; cdr3_aa: CASSFTFITEAFF
clone_size: many; d_call: TRBD1; j_call: TRBJ2-1; cdr3_length: 16; v_call: TRBV10-2; cdr3_nt: TGCGCCAGCAGTGAAGTCTCTTTGGGGCGGCAGGGGGATCAGTTCTTC; cdr3_aa: CASSEVSLGRQGDQFF
clone_size: .; d_call: .; j_call: TRBJ2-3; cdr3_length: 11; v_call: TRBV5-6; cdr3_nt: TGTGCCAGCAGCCGGGACACAACGCAGTATTTT; cdr3_aa: CASSRDTTQYF
clone_size: .; d_call: TRBD1; j_call: TRBJ2-1; cdr3_length: 13; v_call: TRBV2; cdr3_nt: TGTGCCAGCAGCCTACAGGGGGCATTTGAGCAGTTCTTC; cdr3_aa: CASSLQGAFEQFF
clone_size: few; d_call: TRBD2; j_call: TRBJ2-1; cdr3_length: 15; v_call: TRBV20-1; cdr3_nt: TGCAGTGCTAGAGATTCGGGGGGGCATTACAATGAGCAGTTCTTC; cdr3_aa: CSARDSGGHYNEQFF
clone_size: many; d_call: TRBD1; j_call: TRBJ1-4; cdr3_length: 17; v_call: TRBV6-5; cdr3_nt: TGTGCCAGCAGTCTCGCCGGGACAGACGCAACTAATGAAAAACTGTTTTTT; cdr3_aa: CASSLAGTDATNEKLFF
clone_size: many; d_call: .; j_call: TRBJ2-1; cdr3_length: 12; v_call: TRBV12-3/TRBV12-4; cdr3_nt: TGTGCCAGCAGTTTATCTCGGAATGAGCAGTTCTTC; cdr3_aa: CASSLSRNEQFF
clone_size: .; d_call: .; j_call: TRBJ1-5; cdr3_length: 17; v_call: TRBV28; cdr3_nt: TGTGCCAGCAGAACTCCTTCGAGGGGGTATAGCAATCAGCCCCAGCATTTT; cdr3_aa: CASRTPSRGYSNQPQHF
clone_size: .; d_call: TRBD1; j_call: TRBJ2-7; cdr3_length: 13; v_call: TRBV20-1; cdr3_nt: TGCAGTGCTACGCGGGACAGGGGGGGCGAGCAGTACTTC; cdr3_aa: CSATRDRGGEQYF
clone_size: .; d_call: .; j_call: TRBJ2-5; cdr3_length: 15; v_call: TRBV9; cdr3_nt: TGTGCCAGCAGCGTAGGTTATGGGTTTGCGGAGACCCAGTACTTC; cdr3_aa: CASSVGYGFAETQYF
clone_size: .; d_call: .; j_call: TRBJ2-7; cdr3_length: 12; v_call: TRBV6-6; cdr3_nt: TGTGCCAGCAGTTATGAGGGCAACGAGCAGTACTTC; cdr3_aa: CASSYEGNEQYF
clone_size: few; d_call: TRBD1; j_call: TRBJ1-6; cdr3_length: 16; v_call: TRBV12-3/TRBV12-4; cdr3_nt: TGTGCCAGCAGTTTCGCCGACAGGGGGCCAAATTCACCCCTCCACTTT; cdr3_aa: CASSFADRGPNSPLHF
clone_size: .; d_call: .; j_call: TRBJ1-2; cdr3_length: 15; v_call: TRBV15; cdr3_nt: TGTGCCACCAGCAGAGATCGATACAGCCCCTATGGCTACACCTTC; cdr3_aa: CATSRDRYSPYGYTF
clone_size: few; d_call: TRBD1; j_call: TRBJ2-1; cdr3_length: 17; v_call: TRBV6-2/TRBV6-3; cdr3_nt: TGTGCCAGCAGTCTATATCGACAGGGCTTAGAGGACAATGAGCAGTTCTTC; cdr3_aa: CASSLYRQGLEDNEQFF
clone_size: many; d_call: .; j_call: TRBJ2-1; cdr3_length: 12; v_call: TRBV20-1; cdr3_nt: TGCAGTGCTAGCGGGCGGTCGAGTGAGCAGTTCTTC; cdr3_aa: CSASGRSSEQFF
clone_size: many; d_call: .; j_call: TRBJ2-3; cdr3_length: 14; v_call: TRBV27; cdr3_nt: TGTGCCAGCAGCACGACTAGGCTCACAGATACGCAGTATTTT; cdr3_aa: CASSTTRLTDTQYF
clone_size: few; d_call: .; j_call: TRBJ1-6; cdr3_length: 14; v_call: TRBV20-1; cdr3_nt: TGCAGTGCTAGCCGCGCAGGGGATAATTCACCCCTCCACTTT; cdr3_aa: CSASRAGDNSPLHF
clone_size: .; d_call: .; j_call: TRBJ2-5; cdr3_length: 17; v_call: TRBV7-2; cdr3_nt: TGTGCCAGCAGCTGGGACCCCCGTGTGGGACGCCAAGAGACCCAGTACTTC; cdr3_aa: CASSWDPRVGRQETQYF
clone_size: few; d_call: .; j_call: TRBJ2-3; cdr3_length: 14; v_call: TRBV11-1; cdr3_nt: TGTGCCAGCAGCTTCAGTGTCCCCACAGATACGCAGTATTTT; cdr3_aa: CASSFSVPTDTQYF
clone_size: .; d_call: TRBD2; j_call: TRBJ2-1; cdr3_length: 16; v_call: TRBV4-3; cdr3_nt: TGCGCCAGCAGCCAAGATGGGATAGCGGGCCACAATGGGCAGTTCTTC; cdr3_aa: CASSQDGIAGHNGQFF
clone_size: few; d_call: .; j_call: TRBJ2-2; cdr3_length: 14; v_call: TRBV9; cdr3_nt: TGTGCCAGTGGCCCCTTTATAAACACCGGGGAGCTGTTTTTT; cdr3_aa: CASGPFINTGELFF
clone_size: .; d_call: TRBD1; j_call: TRBJ1-3; cdr3_length: 15; v_call: TRBV6-5; cdr3_nt: TGTGCCAGCAGTTGGGACAGGTTCTCTGGAAACACCATATATTTT; cdr3_aa: CASSWDRFSGNTIYF
clone_size: .; d_call: .; j_call: TRBJ2-6; cdr3_length: 15; v_call: TRBV7-9; cdr3_nt: TGTGCCAGCAGCGTCGGATACTCTGGGGCCAACGTCCTGACTTTC; cdr3_aa: CASSVGYSGANVLTF
clone_size: few; d_call: TRBD2; j_call: TRBJ2-2; cdr3_length: 15; v_call: TRBV6-5; cdr3_nt: TGTGCCAGCAGTTTCGCGGGGGGGTTAACCGGGGAGCTGTTTTTT; cdr3_aa: CASSFAGGLTGELFF
clone_size: .; d_call: TRBD2; j_call: TRBJ2-2; cdr3_length: 17; v_call: TRBV7-2; cdr3_nt: TGTGCCAGCAGCTTAGCTCCACTAGCGGGGGGGCTCGGGGAGCTGTTTTTT; cdr3_aa: CASSLAPLAGGLGELFF
clone_size: few; d_call: .; j_call: TRBJ1-2; cdr3_length: 15; v_call: TRBV6-2/TRBV6-3; cdr3_nt: TGTGCCAGCAGTTACTCATCGGCCTCTAACTATGGCTACACCTTC; cdr3_aa: CASSYSSASNYGYTF
clone_size: few; d_call: .; j_call: TRBJ1-1; cdr3_length: 13; v_call: TRBV6-6; cdr3_nt: TGTGCCAGCAGCCAACTTCGTGGCACTGAAGCTTTCTTT; cdr3_aa: CASSQLRGTEAFF
clone_size: few; d_call: .; j_call: TRBJ2-5; cdr3_length: 14; v_call: TRBV7-2; cdr3_nt: TGTGCCAGCAGCGGATGGGCGGGGAAAGAGACCCAGTACTTC; cdr3_aa: CASSGWAGKETQYF
clone_size: .; d_call: TRBD1; j_call: TRBJ1-4; cdr3_length: 15; v_call: TRBV5-1; cdr3_nt: TGCGCCAGCAGCGATACACAGGGGGCAGGAGAAAAACTGTTTTTT; cdr3_aa: CASSDTQGAGEKLFF